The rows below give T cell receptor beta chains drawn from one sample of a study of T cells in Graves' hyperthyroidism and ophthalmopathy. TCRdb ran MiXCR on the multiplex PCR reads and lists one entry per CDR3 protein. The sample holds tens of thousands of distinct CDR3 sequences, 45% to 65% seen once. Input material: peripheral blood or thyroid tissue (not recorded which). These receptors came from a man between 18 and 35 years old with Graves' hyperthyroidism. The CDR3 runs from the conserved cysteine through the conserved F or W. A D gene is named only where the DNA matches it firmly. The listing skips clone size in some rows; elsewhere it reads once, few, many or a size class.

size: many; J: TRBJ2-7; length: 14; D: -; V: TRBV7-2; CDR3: CASSGTPGRYEQYF; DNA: TGTGCCAGCAGCGGAACTCCGGGACGGTACGAGCAGTACTTC
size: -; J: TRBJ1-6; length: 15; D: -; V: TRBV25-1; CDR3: CASSEGGRTYSPLHF; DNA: TGTGCCAGCAGTGAAGGAGGGAGAACCTATTCACCCCTCCACTTT
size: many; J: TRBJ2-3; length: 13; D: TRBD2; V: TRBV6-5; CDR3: CASRVAGRDTQYF; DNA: TGTGCCAGCAGAGTAGCGGGGCGGGATACGCAGTATTTT
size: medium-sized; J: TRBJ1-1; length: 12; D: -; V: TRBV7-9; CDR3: CASTGVNTEAFF; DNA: TGTGCCAGCACAGGAGTGAACACTGAAGCTTTCTTT
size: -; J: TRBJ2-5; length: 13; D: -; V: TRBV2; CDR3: CASNPRHQETQYF; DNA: TGTGCCAGCAACCCTAGGCACCAAGAGACCCAGTACTTC
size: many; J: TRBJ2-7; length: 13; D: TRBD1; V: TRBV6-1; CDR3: CASRRDRVLEQYF; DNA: TGTGCCAGCAGACGGGACAGGGTACTCGAGCAGTACTTC
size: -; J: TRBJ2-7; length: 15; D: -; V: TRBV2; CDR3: CASSAGGRLSDEQYF; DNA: TGTGCCAGCAGTGCAGGTGGGCGCCTATCAGACGAGCAGTACTTC
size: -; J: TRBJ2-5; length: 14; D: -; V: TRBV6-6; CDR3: CASSPRGGQETQYF; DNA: TGTGCCAGCAGTCCTAGGGGGGGGCAAGAGACCCAGTACTTC
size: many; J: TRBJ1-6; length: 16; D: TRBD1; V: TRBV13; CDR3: CASSSRTGGNNSPLHF; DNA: TGTGCCAGCAGCTCGAGGACAGGGGGGAATAATTCACCCCTCCACTTT
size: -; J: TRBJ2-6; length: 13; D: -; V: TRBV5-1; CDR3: CAQGSAGANILTF; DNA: TGCGCCCAAGGTTCGGCTGGGGCCAACATCCTGACTTTC
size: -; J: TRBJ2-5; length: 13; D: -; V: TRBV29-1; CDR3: CSVEFGGEETQYF; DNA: TGCAGCGTTGAATTCGGGGGCGAAGAGACCCAGTACTTC
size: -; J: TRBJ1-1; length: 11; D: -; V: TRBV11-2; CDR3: CASSFDMAAFF; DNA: TGTGCCAGCAGCTTCGACATGGCCGCTTTCTTT
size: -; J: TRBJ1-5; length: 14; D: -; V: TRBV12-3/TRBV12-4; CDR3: CASSRDGMGQLQHF; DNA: TGTGCCAGCAGCCGGGACGGAATGGGGCAGCTCCAGCATTTT
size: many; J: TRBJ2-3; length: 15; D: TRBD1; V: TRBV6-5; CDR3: CASRGTGSPTDTQYF; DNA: TGTGCCAGCAGGGGGACAGGGAGTCCCACAGATACGCAGTATTTT
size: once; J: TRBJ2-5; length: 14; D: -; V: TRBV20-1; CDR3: CSATTGTHQEAQYF; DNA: TGCAGTGCTACAACCGGGACGCATCAAGAGGCCCAGTACTTC
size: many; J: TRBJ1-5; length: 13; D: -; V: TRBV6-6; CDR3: CASSLWGSQPQHF; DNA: TGTGCCAGCAGTCTCTGGGGTAGTCAGCCCCAGCATTTT
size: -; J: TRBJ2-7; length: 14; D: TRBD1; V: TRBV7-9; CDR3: CASSLAGTGYEQYF; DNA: TGTGCCAGCAGCTTAGCCGGGACAGGGTACGAGCAGTACTTC
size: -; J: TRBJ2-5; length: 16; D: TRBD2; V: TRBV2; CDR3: CASSLTSGTAKETQYF; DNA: TGTGCCAGCAGTCTAACTAGCGGGACAGCTAAAGAGACCCAGTACTTC
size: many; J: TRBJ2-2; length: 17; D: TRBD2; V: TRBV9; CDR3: CASSKYAGLADTGELFF; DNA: TGTGCCAGCAGCAAATACGCGGGACTAGCTGACACCGGGGAGCTGTTTTTT
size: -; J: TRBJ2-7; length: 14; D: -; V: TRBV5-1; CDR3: CASSLERGSYEQYF; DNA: TGCGCCAGCAGTCTGGAACGGGGGAGTTACGAGCAGTACTTC
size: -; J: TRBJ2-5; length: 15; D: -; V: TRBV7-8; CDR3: CASGARANDQETQYF; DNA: TGTGCCAGCGGGGCCAGGGCGAACGACCAAGAGACCCAGTACTTC
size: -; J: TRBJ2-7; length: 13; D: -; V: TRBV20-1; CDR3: CSARRDATYEQYF; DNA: TGCAGTGCTAGACGGGACGCTACGTACGAGCAGTACTTC
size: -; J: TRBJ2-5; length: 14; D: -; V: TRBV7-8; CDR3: CASSGGLRGETQYF; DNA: TGTGCCAGCAGCGGGGGACTGCGGGGTGAGACCCAGTACTTC
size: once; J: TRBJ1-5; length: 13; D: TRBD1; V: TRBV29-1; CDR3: CSVADRVDQPQHF; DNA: TGCAGCGTAGCAGACAGGGTGGATCAGCCCCAGCATTTT
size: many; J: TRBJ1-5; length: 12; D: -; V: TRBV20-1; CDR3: CSASDNNQPQHF; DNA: TGCAGTGCATCCGACAACAATCAGCCCCAGCATTTT
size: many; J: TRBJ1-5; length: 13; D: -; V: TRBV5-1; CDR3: CASRRAETDPQHF; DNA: TGCGCCAGCAGGAGGGCAGAGACGGATCCCCAGCATTTT